A selection of T cell receptor beta chains follows, all from one sample in a study of blood T cell repertoires in COVID-19. TCRdb's copy holds only in-frame clones and misses some; the assay was immunoSEQ multiplex PCR. The profile covers about 140,000 clones, with 85% to 90% appearing a single time and over 8% taken by the ten largest. Sequencing used peripheral blood. These receptors all stem from an older woman with acute or convalescent COVID-19. Both conserved end residues are part of each CDR3.

v_call	j_call	cdr3_aa
TRBV29-1	TRBJ2-1	CSEMGQTSSYNEQFF
TRBV7-3	TRBJ2-2	CASSPGPGGTGELFF
TRBV18	TRBJ2-7	CASSPNLAATAYEQYF
TRBV2	TRBJ2-1	CASKPGTSLGEQFF
TRBV5-1	TRBJ2-1	CASRQLAAYNEQFF
TRBV2	TRBJ2-4	CASSEVGGGTPQYF
TRBV2	TRBJ2-5	CATRRDSIEETQYF
TRBV7-2	TRBJ1-1	CASSLSGRGNTEAFF
TRBV11-3	TRBJ2-1	CASSSLDRWRGEGEQFF
TRBV28	TRBJ1-2	CASLTGSGYGYTF
TRBV11-1	TRBJ2-6	CASTTGSNVLTF
TRBV27	TRBJ2-7	CASSLAGSYEQYF
TRBV28	TRBJ2-1	CASSYGEQFF
TRBV9	TRBJ1-1	CASGRQGSTEAFF
TRBV6-6	TRBJ1-1	CASSRELTGGRTEAFF
TRBV6-5	TRBJ1-2	CASSYSGRALNYGYTF
TRBV4-1	TRBJ2-3	CASSQDRQGVGTTDTQYF